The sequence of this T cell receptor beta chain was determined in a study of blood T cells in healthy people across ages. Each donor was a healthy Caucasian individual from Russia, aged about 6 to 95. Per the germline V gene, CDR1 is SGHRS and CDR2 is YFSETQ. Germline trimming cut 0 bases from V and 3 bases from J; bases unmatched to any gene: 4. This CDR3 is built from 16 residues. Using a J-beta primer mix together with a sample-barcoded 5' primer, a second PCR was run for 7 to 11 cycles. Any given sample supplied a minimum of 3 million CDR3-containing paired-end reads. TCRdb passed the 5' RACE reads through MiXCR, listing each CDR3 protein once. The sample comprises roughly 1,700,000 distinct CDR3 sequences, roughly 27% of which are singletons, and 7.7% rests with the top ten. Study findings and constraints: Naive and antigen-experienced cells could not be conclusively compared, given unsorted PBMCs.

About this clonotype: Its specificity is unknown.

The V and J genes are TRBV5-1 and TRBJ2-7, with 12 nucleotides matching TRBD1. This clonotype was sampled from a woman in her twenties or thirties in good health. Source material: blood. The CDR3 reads CASSLAGTGGIYEQYF. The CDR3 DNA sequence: TGCGCCAGCAGCTTGGCCGGGACAGGGGGCATCTACGAGCAGTACTTC.